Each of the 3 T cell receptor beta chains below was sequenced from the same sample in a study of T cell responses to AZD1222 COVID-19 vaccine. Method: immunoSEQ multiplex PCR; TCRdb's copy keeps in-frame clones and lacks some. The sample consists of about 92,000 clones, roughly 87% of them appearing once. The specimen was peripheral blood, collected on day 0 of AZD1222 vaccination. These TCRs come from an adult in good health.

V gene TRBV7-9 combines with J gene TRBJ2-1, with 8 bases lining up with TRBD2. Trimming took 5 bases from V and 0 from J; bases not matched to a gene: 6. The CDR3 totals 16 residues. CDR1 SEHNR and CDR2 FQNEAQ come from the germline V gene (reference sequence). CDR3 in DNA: TGTGCCAGCAGCCACCATAGCGGGAACTCCTACAATGAGCAGTTCTTC. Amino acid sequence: CASSHHSGNSYNEQFF.

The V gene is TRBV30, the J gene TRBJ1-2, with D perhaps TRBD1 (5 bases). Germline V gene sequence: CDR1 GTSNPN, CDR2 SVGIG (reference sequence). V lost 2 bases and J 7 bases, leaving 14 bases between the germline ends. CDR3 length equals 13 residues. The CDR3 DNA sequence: TGTGCCTGGAGTCAGGGTTTGTCTACTGGCTACACCTTC. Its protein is CAWSQGLSTGYTF.

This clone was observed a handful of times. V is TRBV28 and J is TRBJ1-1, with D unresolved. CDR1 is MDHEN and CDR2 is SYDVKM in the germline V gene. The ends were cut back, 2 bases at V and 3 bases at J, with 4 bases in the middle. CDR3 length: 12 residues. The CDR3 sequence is CASSLRDTEAFF. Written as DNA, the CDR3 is TGTGCCAGCAGTTTAAGGGACACTGAAGCTTTCTTT.